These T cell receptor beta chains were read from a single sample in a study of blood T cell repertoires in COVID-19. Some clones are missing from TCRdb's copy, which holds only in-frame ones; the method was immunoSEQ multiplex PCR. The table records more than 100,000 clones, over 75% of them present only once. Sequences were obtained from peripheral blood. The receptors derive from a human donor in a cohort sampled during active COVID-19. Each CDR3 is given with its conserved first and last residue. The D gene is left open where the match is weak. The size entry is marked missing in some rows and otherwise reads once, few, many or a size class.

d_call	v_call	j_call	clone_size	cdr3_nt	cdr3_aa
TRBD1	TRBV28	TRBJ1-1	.	TGTGCCAGCAGACCGGGACAGCACACTGAAGCTTTCTTT	CASRPGQHTEAFF
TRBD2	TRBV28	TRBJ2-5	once	TGTGCCAGCCGTCTAAAGGCGGGAGGTCTTGAGACCCAGTACTTC	CASRLKAGGLETQYF
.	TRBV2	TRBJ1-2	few	TGTGCCAGCAGGGACAGCCCCTATGGCTACACCTTC	CASRDSPYGYTF
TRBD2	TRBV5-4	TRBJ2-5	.	TGTGCCAGCAGTCGGGTAGGGGCGGGGGGAGGAGAGACCCAGTACTTC	CASSRVGAGGGETQYF
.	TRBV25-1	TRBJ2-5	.	TGTGCCAGCAGTGAATTGCGGAGTCGAGAGACCCAGTACTTC	CASSELRSRETQYF
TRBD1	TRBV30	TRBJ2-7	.	TGTGCCTGGAGTTACAGGGGGCGTGAGCAGTACTTC	CAWSYRGREQYF
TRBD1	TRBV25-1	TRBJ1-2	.	TGTGCCAGCAGTTCCTGGGACAGGGGTTTTTATGGCTACACCTTC	CASSSWDRGFYGYTF
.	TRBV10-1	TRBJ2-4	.	TGCGCCAGCAGTGAGTCTCAGTCGGCAGGGGAAATCGGAGGATGGGCCAAAAACATTCAGTACTTC	CASSESQSAGEIGGWAKNIQYF
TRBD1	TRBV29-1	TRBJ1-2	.	TGCAGCGTTGCTGAGACAGGGGGATTCTATGGCTACACCTTC	CSVAETGGFYGYTF
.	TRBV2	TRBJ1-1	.	TGTGCCAGCAGCTTTTTGAGGAACACTGAAGCTTTCTTT	CASSFLRNTEAFF
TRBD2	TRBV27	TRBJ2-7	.	TGTGCCAGCCCGGGACTAGAGGGTTACTACGAGCAGTACTTC	CASPGLEGYYEQYF
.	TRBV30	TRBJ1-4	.	TGTGCCTGGAGTGGAAGAGGGGAGGTTCGAAAACTGTTTTTT	CAWSGRGEVRKLFF
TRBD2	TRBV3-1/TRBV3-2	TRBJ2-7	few	TGTGCCAGCAGCCATACTAGCGGATACGAGCAGTACTTC	CASSHTSGYEQYF
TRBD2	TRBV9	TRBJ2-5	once	TGTGCCAGCAGCGACGCCGGGGGGGAGACCCAGTACTTC	CASSDAGGETQYF
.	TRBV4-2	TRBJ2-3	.	TGTGCCAGCAGCCCTAGTTTACAGGGCACAGATACGCAGTATTTT	CASSPSLQGTDTQYF
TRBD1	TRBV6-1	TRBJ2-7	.	TGTGCCAGCAGTGAAAAGGTGACAGGGGGCTACGAGCAGTACTTC	CASSEKVTGGYEQYF
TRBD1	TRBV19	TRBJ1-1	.	TGTGCCAGTAGTCACTACAGGGGGTCTAACACTGAAGCTTTCTTT	CASSHYRGSNTEAFF
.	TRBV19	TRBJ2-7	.	TGTGCCAGTAGTATAAAGGCGACAGCCTACGAGCAGTACTTC	CASSIKATAYEQYF
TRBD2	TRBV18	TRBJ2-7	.	TGTGCCAGCGTACAGACTTATAGCGGGGGGGCTCAGTACGAGCAGTACTTC	CASVQTYSGGAQYEQYF
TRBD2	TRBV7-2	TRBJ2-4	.	TGTGCCAGCAGCTTAGTCACGGGGGGGAAAAACATTCAGTACTTC	CASSLVTGGKNIQYF
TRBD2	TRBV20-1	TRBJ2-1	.	TGCAGTGCCATCCCGGGACTAGAGCAGTTCTTC	CSAIPGLEQFF
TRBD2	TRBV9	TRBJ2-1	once	TGTGCCAGCAGCGTAGATTCTAGCGGGGGGGCCCCCTACAATGAGCAGTTCTTC	CASSVDSSGGAPYNEQFF
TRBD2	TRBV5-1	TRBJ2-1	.	TGCGCCAGCAGCTTACTAGCGGGGGGCCCGAATGAGCAGTTCTTC	CASSLLAGGPNEQFF
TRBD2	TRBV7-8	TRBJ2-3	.	TGTGCCAGCAGCTCAACTAGCGTAAAGTGGGGTCGCACAGATACGCAGTATTTT	CASSSTSVKWGRTDTQYF
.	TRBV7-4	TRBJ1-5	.	TGTGCCAGCAGCTTTGGGGGGAGGTGCACAGGATCTACTAGCAATCAGCCCCAGCATTTT	CASSFGGRCTGSTSNQPQHF
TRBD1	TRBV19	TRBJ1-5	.	TGTGCCAGTAGTATATATGACAGGGAATTTGTTGGCAATCAGCCCCAGCATTTT	CASSIYDREFVGNQPQHF
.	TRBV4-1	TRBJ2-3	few	TGCGCCAGCAGCCAAGATCCTCACTACACAGATACGCAGTATTTT	CASSQDPHYTDTQYF
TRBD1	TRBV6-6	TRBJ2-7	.	TGTGCCAGCAGTTACGGACAGGTAGACGAGCAGTACTTC	CASSYGQVDEQYF
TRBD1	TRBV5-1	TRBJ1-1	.	TGCGCCAGCAGCCCACAGGGGGAGTACACTGAAGCTTTCTTT	CASSPQGEYTEAFF
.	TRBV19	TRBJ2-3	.	TGTGCCAGTCGACACAGGTCTAGCACAGATACGCAGTATTTT	CASRHRSSTDTQYF
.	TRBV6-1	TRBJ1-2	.	TGTGCCAGCAGTGAGAGGACACAATATGGCTACACCTTC	CASSERTQYGYTF
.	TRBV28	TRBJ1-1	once	TGTGCCAGCAACAGGTTTCGGAACACTGAAGCTTTCTTT	CASNRFRNTEAFF
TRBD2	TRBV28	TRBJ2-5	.	TGTGCCAGCAGCCCTGGACGGGGGGAACAAGAGACCCAGTACTTC	CASSPGRGEQETQYF
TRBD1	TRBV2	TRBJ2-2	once	TGTGCCAGCAGAGATCGGACAGGGGCCACCGGGGAGCTGTTTTTT	CASRDRTGATGELFF
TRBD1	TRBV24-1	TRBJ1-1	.	TGTGCCACCAGTGAGATGACAGGGGGCGGCACTGAAGCTTTCTTT	CATSEMTGGGTEAFF
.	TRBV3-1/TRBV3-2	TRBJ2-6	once	TGTGCCAGCAGCCAAGAACCGGTTTCTGGGGCCAACGTCCTGACTTTC	CASSQEPVSGANVLTF
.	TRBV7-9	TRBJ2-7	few	TGTGCCAGCAGCTTAGTGGCCGAGCAGTACTTC	CASSLVAEQYF